A selection of T cell receptor beta chains follows, all from one sample in a study of T cells in Graves' hyperthyroidism and ophthalmopathy. TCRdb recomputed calls from the multiplex PCR reads with MiXCR, one row per CDR3 protein. This sample has some 740,000 distinct CDR3 sequences; 14% occur once, and the top ten carry roughly a tenth. Input material: blood. These receptors all come from a woman under 30 with Graves' hyperthyroidism. Both conserved end residues are part of each CDR3. D genes are given only for firm matches. The size field is filled for only some rows; it gives once, few, many or a size class.

D gene	clone size	V gene	J gene	CDR3 protein	CDR3 DNA
-	-	TRBV3-1	TRBJ1-1	CASSLRGGATEAFF	TGTGCCAGCAGTCTAAGGGGGGGCGCGACTGAAGCTTTCTTT
TRBD2	many	TRBV20-1	TRBJ2-1	CSARGTSEAEQFF	TGCAGTGCTAGAGGGACTAGCGAAGCTGAGCAGTTCTTC
-	few	TRBV28	TRBJ1-2	CASSLPGRGYTF	TGTGCCAGCAGCCTCCCGGGGAGGGGCTACACCTTC
-	once	TRBV24-1	TRBJ2-4	CATSAGRKNIQYF	TGTGCCACCAGTGCCGGACGCAAAAACATTCAGTACTTC
TRBD2	few	TRBV7-9	TRBJ2-7	CASSYRDYTYEQYF	TGTGCCAGCAGCTACCGGGACTATACCTACGAGCAGTACTTC
-	-	TRBV20-1	TRBJ2-2	CSARELLPNTGELFF	TGCAGTGCTAGAGAGCTCCTCCCCAACACCGGGGAGCTGTTTTTT
-	-	TRBV19	TRBJ1-5	CASSIDGDDQPQHF	TGTGCCAGTAGTATTGACGGGGATGATCAGCCCCAGCATTTT
-	few	TRBV7-3	TRBJ2-2	CASSLNAASPTGELFF	TGTGCCAGCAGCTTAAACGCCGCTTCCCCCACCGGGGAGCTGTTTTTT
-	-	TRBV30	TRBJ2-2	CAWMRAGSSTGELFF	TGTGCCTGGATGAGGGCTGGATCCTCCACCGGGGAGCTGTTTTTT
-	-	TRBV9	TRBJ2-3	CASSPLGRWADTQYF	TGTGCCAGCAGCCCCCTAGGGAGGTGGGCAGATACGCAGTATTTT